This TCR beta chain was obtained from a study of response to subunit inactivated influenza vaccine. V gave up 5 bases and J gave up 7 bases; unmatched junction bases: 12. The CDR3 loop spans 14 amino acids. Germline values: CDR1 DFQATT, CDR2 SNEGSKA (reference sequence). TCRdb redid the calling of the RT-PCR reads with MiXCR, one entry per CDR3 protein. The table lists hundreds of thousands of distinct CDR3 sequences, 15% to 19% of them singletons. Study results and limitations: The study's authors posited that every seasonal influenza vaccination enlists few new T cells.

A few counts support this clonotype. Its antigen is unknown. The sequencing used PBMCs from blood, collected about 13 days after vaccination. The sequence came from a man aged 50-60 years who received an inactivated influenza vaccine. The J gene is TRBJ2-5, the V gene TRBV20-1; 8 nucleotides line up with TRBD2. The CDR3 region is CSAPSAGGKRTQYF. Written as DNA, the CDR3 is TGCAGTGCTCCCTCGGCGGGGGGCAAGCGGACCCAGTACTTC.